This TCR beta chain was captured in a study of shared clonotypes between healthy human individuals. The germline gives CDR1 SGHVS, CDR2 FNYEAQ. This CDR3 comprises 14 residues. With 5 bases removed from V and 5 bases from J, the gap between germline ends came to 15 bases. Worth noting for this clone: The antigen is not known.

General study results and limits: Among a few donors, approximately 5% of naive CD4 clonotypes were found in common. Memory subsets generally showed smaller estimated richness than naive subsets did.

TCRdb keeps only in-frame clones here, not all; method: immunoSEQ multiplex PCR. The data show about 2.4 million clones, around 90% seen once. V and J are TRBV7-6 and TRBJ2-5; perhaps TRBD1 as D (5 bases). The receptor comes from a man younger than 35 in good health. Sequenced: naive CD4+ T cells sorted from blood. The subset was: CD45RA+ positively selected. The CDR3 sequence: CASSNPGLGETQYF. CDR3 nucleotides: TGTGCCAGCAGCAACCCAGGGTTAGGGGAGACCCAGTACTTC.